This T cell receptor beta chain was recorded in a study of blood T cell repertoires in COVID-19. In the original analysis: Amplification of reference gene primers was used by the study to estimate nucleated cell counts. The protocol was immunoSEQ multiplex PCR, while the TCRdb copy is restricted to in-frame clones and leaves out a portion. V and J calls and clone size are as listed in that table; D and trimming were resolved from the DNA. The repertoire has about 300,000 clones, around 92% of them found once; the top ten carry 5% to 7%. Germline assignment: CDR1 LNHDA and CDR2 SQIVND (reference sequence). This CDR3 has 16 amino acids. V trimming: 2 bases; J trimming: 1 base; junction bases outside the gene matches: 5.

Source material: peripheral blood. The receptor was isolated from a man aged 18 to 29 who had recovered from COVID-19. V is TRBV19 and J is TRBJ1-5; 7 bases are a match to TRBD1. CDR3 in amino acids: CASSIYGTASNQPQHF. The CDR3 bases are TGTGCCAGTAGTATATACGGGACAGCGAGCAATCAGCCCCAGCATTTT.